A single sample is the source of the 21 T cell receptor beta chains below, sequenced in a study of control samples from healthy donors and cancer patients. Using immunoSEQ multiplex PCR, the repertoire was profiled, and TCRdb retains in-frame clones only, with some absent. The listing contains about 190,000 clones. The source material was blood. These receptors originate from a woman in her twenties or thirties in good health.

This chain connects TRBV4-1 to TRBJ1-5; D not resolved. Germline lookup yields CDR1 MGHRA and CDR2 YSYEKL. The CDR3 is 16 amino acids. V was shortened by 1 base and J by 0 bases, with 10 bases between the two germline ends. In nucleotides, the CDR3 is TGCGCCAGCAGCCAAGGACTGGATTATAGCAATCAGCCCCAGCATTTT. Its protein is CASSQGLDYSNQPQHF.

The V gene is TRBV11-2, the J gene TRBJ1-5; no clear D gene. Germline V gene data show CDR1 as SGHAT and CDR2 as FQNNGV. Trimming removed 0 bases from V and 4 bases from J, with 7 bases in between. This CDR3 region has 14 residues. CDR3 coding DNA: TGTGCCAGCAGCTTAGATGCGGGGAATCAGCCCCAGCATTTT. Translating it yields CASSLDAGNQPQHF.

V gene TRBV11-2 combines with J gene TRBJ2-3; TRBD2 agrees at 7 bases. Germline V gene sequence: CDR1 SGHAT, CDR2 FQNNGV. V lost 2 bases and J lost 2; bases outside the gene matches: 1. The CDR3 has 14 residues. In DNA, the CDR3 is TGTGCCAGCAGCTTACGACTAGCCACAGATACGCAGTATTTT. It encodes CASSLRLATDTQYF.

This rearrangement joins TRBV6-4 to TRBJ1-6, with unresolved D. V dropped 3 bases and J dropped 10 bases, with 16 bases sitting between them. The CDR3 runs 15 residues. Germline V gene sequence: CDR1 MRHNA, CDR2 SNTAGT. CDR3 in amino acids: CASSDSLDPRSPLHF. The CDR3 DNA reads TGTGCCAGCAGTGATTCCCTGGACCCTAGATCACCCCTCCACTTT.

Here the CDR3 DNA reads TGCGCCAGCAGCCAAGATGGTACCGGGACAGATCATTTTTATGGCTACACCTTC. Protein product: CASSQDGTGTDHFYGYTF. V gene TRBV4-3 combines with J gene TRBJ1-2; 7 nucleotides align to TRBD1. This CDR3 spans 18 amino acids. V gave up 0 bases and J gave up 5 bases; unmatched junction bases: 15. The germline V gene has CDR1 LGHNA and CDR2 YSLEER.

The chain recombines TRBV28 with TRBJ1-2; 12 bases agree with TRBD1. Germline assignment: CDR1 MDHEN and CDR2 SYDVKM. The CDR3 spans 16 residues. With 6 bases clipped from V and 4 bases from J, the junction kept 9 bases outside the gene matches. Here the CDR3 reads CASSAGQGAHSYGYTF. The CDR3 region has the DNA TGTGCCAGCAGCGCGGGACAGGGGGCCCATTCCTATGGCTACACCTTC.

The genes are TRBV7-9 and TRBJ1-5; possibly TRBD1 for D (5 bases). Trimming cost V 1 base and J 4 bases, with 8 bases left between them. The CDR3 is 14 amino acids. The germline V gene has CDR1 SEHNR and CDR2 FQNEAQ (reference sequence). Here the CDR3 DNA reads TGTGCCAGCAGCTTAGGAGGGGAGAATCAGCCCCAGCATTTT. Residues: CASSLGGENQPQHF.

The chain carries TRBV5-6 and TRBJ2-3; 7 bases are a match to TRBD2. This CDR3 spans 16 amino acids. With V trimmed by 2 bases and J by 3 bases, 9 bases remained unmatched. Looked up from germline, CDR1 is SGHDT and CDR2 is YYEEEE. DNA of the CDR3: TGTGCCAGCAGCTTCTTTGGACTAGAAATAACAGATACGCAGTATTTT. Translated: CASSFFGLEITDTQYF.

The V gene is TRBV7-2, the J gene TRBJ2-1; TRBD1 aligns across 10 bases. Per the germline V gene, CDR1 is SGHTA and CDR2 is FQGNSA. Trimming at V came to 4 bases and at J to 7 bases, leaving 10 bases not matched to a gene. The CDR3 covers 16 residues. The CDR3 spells CASSSDRDRGGNEQFF. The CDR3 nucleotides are TGTGCCAGCAGCTCGGACCGGGACAGGGGTGGGAATGAGCAGTTCTTC.

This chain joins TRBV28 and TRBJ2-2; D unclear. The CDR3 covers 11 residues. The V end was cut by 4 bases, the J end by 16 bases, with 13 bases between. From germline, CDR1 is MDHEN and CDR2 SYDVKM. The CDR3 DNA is TGTGCCAGCAGTTCCCCGTTTCTGAGGTTTTTT. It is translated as CASSSPFLRFF.

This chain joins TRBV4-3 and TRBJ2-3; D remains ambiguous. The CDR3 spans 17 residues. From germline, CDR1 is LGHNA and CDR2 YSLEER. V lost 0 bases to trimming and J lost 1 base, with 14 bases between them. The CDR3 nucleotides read TGCGCCAGCAGCCAAGATCCGTCTCCCCAAGGCACAGATACGCAGTATTTT. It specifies CASSQDPSPQGTDTQYF.

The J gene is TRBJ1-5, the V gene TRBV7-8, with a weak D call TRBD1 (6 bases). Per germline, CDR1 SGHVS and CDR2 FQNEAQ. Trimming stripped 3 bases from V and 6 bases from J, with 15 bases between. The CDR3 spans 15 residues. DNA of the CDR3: TGTGCCAGCAGCTTTTCGGGGGGCATCGGTCAGCCCCAGCATTTT. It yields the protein CASSFSGGIGQPQHF.

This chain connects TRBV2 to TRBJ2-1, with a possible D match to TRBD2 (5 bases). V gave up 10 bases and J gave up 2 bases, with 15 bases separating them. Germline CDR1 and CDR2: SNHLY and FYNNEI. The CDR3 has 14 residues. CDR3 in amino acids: CATLPRGPYNEQFF. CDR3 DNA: TGTGCCACCCTTCCACGCGGGCCCTACAATGAGCAGTTCTTC.

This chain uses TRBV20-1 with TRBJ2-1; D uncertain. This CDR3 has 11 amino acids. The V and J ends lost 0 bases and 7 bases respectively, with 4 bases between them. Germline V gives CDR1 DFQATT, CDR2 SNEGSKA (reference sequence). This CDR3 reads CSAREGNEQFF. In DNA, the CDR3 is TGCAGTGCTAGAGAGGGGAATGAGCAGTTCTTC.

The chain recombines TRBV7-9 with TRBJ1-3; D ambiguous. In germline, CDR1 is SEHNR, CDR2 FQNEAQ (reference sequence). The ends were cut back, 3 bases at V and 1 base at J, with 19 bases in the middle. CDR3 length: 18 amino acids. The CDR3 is CASSFWSEATWSGNTIYF. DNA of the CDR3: TGTGCCAGCAGCTTTTGGTCCGAGGCTACCTGGTCTGGAAACACCATATATTTT.

This CDR3 reads CASSPALAGAQETQYF. The CDR3 DNA is TGTGCCAGCAGCCCGGCTCTAGCGGGGGCCCAAGAGACCCAGTACTTC. The chain recombines TRBV5-4 with TRBJ2-5; 10 bases match TRBD2. The germline gives CDR1 SGHNT, CDR2 YYREEE (reference sequence). The CDR3 consists of 16 residues. V was pared by 4 bases and J by 1 base, with 7 bases of the junction left unmatched. Looking up the rest from reference TRBV5-4 and TRBJ2-5 gives the full variable domain: ETGVTQSPTHLIKTRGQQVTLRCSSQSGHNTVSWYQQALGQGPQFIFQYYREEENGRGNFPPRFSGLQFPNYSSELNVNALELDDSALYLCASSPALAGAQETQYFGPGTRLLVL.

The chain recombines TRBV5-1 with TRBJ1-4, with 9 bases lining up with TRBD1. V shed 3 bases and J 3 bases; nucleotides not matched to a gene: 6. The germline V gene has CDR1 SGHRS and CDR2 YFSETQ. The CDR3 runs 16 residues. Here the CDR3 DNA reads TGCGCCAGCAGCTCGGGACAGGGTTCGGCTAATGAAAAACTGTTTTTT. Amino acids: CASSSGQGSANEKLFF.

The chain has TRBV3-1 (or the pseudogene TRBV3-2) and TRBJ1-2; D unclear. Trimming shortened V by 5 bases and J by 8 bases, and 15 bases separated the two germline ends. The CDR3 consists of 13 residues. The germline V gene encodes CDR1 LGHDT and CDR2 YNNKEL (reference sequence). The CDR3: CASSSTDRWGYTF. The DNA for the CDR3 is TGTGCCAGCAGCTCCACCGACCGATGGGGCTACACCTTC.

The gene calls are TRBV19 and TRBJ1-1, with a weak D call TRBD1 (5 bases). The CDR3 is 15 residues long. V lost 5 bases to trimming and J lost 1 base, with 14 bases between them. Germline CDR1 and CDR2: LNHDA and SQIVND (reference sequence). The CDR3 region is CASSPLPGGNTEAFF. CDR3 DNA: TGTGCCAGTAGTCCCTTGCCCGGGGGGAACACTGAAGCTTTCTTT.

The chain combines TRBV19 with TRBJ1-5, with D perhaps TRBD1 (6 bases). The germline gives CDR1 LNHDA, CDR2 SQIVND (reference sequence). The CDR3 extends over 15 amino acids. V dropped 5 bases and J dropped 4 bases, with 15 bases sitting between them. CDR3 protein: CASSSLRDKNQPQHF. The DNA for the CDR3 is TGTGCCAGTAGTTCCCTCCGGGACAAGAATCAGCCCCAGCATTTT.

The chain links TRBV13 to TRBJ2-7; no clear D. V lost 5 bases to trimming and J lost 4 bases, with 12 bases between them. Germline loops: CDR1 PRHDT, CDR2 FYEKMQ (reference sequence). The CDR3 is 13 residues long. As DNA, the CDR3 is TGTGCCAGCAGCGGACGAACTGGATACGAGCAGTACTTC. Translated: CASSGRTGYEQYF.